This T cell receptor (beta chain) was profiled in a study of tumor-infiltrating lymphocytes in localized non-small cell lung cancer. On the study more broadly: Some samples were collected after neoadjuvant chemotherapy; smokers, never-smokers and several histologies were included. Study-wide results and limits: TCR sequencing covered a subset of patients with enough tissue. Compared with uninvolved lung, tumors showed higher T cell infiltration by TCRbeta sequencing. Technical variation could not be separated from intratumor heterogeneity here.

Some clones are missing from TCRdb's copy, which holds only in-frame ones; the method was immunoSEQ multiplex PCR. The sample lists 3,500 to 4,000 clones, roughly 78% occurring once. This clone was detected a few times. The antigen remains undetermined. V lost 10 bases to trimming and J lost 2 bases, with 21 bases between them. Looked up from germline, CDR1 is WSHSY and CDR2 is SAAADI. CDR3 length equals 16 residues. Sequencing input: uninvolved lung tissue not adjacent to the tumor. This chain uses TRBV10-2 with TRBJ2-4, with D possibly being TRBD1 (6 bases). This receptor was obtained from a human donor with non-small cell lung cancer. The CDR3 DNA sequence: TGCGCCACCAAAAACCTAGGGGGTGGGTCCAAAAACATTCAGTACTTC. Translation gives CATKNLGGGSKNIQYF.